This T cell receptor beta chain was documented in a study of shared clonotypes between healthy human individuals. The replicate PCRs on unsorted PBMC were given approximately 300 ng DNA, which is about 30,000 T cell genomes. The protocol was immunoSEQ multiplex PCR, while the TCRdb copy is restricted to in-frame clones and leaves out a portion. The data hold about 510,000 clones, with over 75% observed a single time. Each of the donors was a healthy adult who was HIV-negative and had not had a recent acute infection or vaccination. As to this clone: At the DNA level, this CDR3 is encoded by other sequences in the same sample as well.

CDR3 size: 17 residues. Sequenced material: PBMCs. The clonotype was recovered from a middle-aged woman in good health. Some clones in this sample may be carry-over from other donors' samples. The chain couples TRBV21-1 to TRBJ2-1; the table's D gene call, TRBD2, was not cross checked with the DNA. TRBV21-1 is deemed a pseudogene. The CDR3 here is CASSKGLAGARGNEQFF. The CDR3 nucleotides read TGTGCCAGCAGCAAGGGGCTAGCGGGAGCAAGGGGGAATGAGCAGTTCTTC.